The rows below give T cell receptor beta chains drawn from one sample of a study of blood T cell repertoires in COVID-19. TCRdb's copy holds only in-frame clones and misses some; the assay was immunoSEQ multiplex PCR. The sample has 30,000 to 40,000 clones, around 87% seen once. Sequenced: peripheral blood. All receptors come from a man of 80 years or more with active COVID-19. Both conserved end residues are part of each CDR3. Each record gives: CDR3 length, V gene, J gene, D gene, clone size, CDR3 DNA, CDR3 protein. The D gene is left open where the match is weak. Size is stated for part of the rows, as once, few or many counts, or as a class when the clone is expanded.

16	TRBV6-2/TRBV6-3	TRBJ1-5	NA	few	TGTGCCAGCAGCGTATCCGGGGCAGGGGCGGGTCAGCCCCAGCATTTT	CASSVSGAGAGQPQHF
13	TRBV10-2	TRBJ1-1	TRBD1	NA	TGCGCCAGCAGTGAAATACTACAGGGGTTAGCTTTCTTT	CASSEILQGLAFF
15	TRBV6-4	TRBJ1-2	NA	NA	TGTGCCAGCAGTGACTCGACCAGGGCGAACTATGGCTACACCTTC	CASSDSTRANYGYTF
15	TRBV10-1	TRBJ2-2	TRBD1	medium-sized	TGCGCCAGCAGTGAGCAGGGGGCGAACACCGGGGAGCTGTTTTTT	CASSEQGANTGELFF
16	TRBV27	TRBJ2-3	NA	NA	TGTGCCAGCAGTCCCCCAGGAGGAACAACGGCAGATACGCAGTATTTT	CASSPPGGTTADTQYF
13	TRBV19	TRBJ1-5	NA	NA	TGTGCCAGTAGCTGGGACAAAAATCAGCCCCAGCATTTT	CASSWDKNQPQHF
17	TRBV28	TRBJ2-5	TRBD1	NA	TGTGCCAGCAGTTTAGTGTACAGGGGAGATTCCGAGGAGACCCAGTACTTC	CASSLVYRGDSEETQYF
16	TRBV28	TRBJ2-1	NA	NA	TGTGCCAGCAGTGCGACAGATTATTTGTCCTACAATGAGCAGTTCTTC	CASSATDYLSYNEQFF
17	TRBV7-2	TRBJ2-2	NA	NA	TGTGCCAGCAGCCCGACCGGGACGACAGGACGTGGCGGGGAGCTGTTTTTT	CASSPTGTTGRGGELFF
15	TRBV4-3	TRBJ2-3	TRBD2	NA	TGCGCCAGCAGTCGGGGCGGGAGGGGCACAGATACGCAGTATTTT	CASSRGGRGTDTQYF
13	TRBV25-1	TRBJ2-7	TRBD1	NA	TGTGCCAGCAGTCCCCCCGGACAGGGCGACCCTTTCTTC	CASSPPGQGDPFF
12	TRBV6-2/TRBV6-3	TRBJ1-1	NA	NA	TGTGCCAGCAGTTACAGCCTGAGCGGAGCTTTCTTT	CASSYSLSGAFF
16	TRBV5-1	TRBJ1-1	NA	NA	TGCGCCAGCACTCCCCAGGGATCTGAATTGAACACTGAAGCTTTCTTT	CASTPQGSELNTEAFF
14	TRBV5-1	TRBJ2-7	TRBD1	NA	TGCGCCAGCAGCAGCCGGGACAGGGGTTACGAGCAGTACTTC	CASSSRDRGYEQYF
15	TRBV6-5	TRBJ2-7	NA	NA	TGTGCCAGCAGCTTGACTCCTTTGAACCCTAGGGAGCAGTACTTC	CASSLTPLNPREQYF
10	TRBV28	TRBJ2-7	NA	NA	TGTGCCACCTCCTACTACGAGCAGTACTTC	CATSYYEQYF
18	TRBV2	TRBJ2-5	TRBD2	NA	TGTGCCAGCAGTCCTACTCGGACCGGGACTAGCGGGAGTGAGACCCAGTACTTC	CASSPTRTGTSGSETQYF
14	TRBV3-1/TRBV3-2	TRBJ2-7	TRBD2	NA	TGTGCCAGCAGCCCTAGCGGTGAGCCCTACGAGCAGTACTTC	CASSPSGEPYEQYF
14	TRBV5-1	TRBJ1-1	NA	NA	TGCGCCAGCAGCCAAATGACCCAGGGAACTGAAGCTTTCTTT	CASSQMTQGTEAFF
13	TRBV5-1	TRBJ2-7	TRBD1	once	TGCGCCAGCGGTACCGGGACAGGGGTCGAGCAGTACTTC	CASGTGTGVEQYF
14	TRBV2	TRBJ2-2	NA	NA	TGTGCCAGCAGTACGGGGGCGAACACCGGGGAGCTGTTTTTT	CASSTGANTGELFF
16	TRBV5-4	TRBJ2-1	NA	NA	TGTGCCAGCAGCGCCCCCCCTGGTAGCGGAGCCAATGAGCAGTTCTTC	CASSAPPGSGANEQFF
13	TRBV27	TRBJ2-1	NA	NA	TGTGCCAGCACCAGGCGGGGAAACAATGAGCAGTTCTTC	CASTRRGNNEQFF
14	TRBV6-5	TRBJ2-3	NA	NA	TGTGCCAGCATGTATGTGGGGCGATCAGATACGCAGTATTTT	CASMYVGRSDTQYF
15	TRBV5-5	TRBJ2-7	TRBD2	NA	TGTGCCAGCAGTCGCCGACGGGGGGATGGAAACGAGCAGTACTTC	CASSRRRGDGNEQYF
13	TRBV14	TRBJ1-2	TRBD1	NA	TGTGCCAGCAGCCAAGTTTGGCAGGGGGATCGCACCTTC	CASSQVWQGDRTF
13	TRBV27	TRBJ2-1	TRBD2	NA	TGTGCCAGCAGTTGGGCGGGAGGAAATGAGCAGTTCTTC	CASSWAGGNEQFF
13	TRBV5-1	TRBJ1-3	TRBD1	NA	TGCGCCAGCAGCTCCCGACAGGGAGACACCATATATTTT	CASSSRQGDTIYF
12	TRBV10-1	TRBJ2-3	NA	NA	TGCGCCAGCAGTGAGGGAGGGACTGCGCAGTATTTT	CASSEGGTAQYF
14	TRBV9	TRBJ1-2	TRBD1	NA	TGTGCCAGCAGCACTCGGACAGGAGTGTATGGCTACACCTTC	CASSTRTGVYGYTF
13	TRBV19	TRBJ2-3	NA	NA	TGTGCCAGTAGTCGAGACAACACAGATACGCAGTATTTT	CASSRDNTDTQYF
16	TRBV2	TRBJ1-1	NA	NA	TGTGCCAGCAGGGACGCCAGGGGCAACGTGAACACTGAAGCTTTCTTT	CASRDARGNVNTEAFF